These T cell receptor beta chains were read from a single sample in a study of blood T cells in healthy people across ages. TCRdb reanalysed the 5' RACE reads using MiXCR and keeps one entry per CDR3 protein. Of around 800,000 distinct CDR3 sequences in the sample, about 53% are singletons; the top ten hold about 42%. Sequencing used blood. The receptor source for this set is an elderly man in good health. CDR3s leave out the opening cysteine and the closing phenylalanine or tryptophan.

TRBV7-6	14	TRBJ1-6	ASSPRSGADNSPLH
TRBV10-3	13	TRBJ2-3	AISESGAQEGYAY
TRBV2	12	TRBJ1-1	ASKLQGRDTEAF
TRBV4-1	13	TRBJ2-2	ASSQKGRNTGELF
TRBV24-1	10	TRBJ1-2	ATSDPGSAYT
TRBV7-9	13	TRBJ1-1	ASSLNRAMNTEAF
TRBV5-4	13	TRBJ2-7	ASSERTSGTEEQY
TRBV15	16	TRBJ2-7	ATSSHPFLAAVGSTQY
TRBV6-5	11	TRBJ1-2	ASGFTGLYGYT
TRBV9	11	TRBJ2-3	ASSVSGRDTQY
TRBV27	12	TRBJ2-1	ASLTSRNHNEQF
TRBV7-2	11	TRBJ2-1	ASSSSWTNEQF
TRBV29-1	11	TRBJ1-2	SVVNTDNYGYT
TRBV5-5	14	TRBJ1-1	ASSHGARGLNTEAF
TRBV10-3	13	TRBJ1-2	AISESSTVRYGYT
TRBV5-6	12	TRBJ2-7	ASTQSRADPEQY
TRBV3-1	12	.	ASRQGVETGEQY
TRBV7-7	10	.	ASSSPTGTQY
TRBV28	14	TRBJ2-7	ASSTRQGPFSYEQY
TRBV28	11	TRBJ2-7	ASSLTQTYEQY
TRBV28	14	TRBJ2-5	ASSRLAGDLQETQY
TRBV6-1	12	TRBJ1-2	ASSEPGKAYGYT
TRBV7-8	14	TRBJ2-5	ASSLLAGGSGETQY
TRBV24-1	14	TRBJ2-1	ATSEPAGFGYNEQF
TRBV5-1	14	TRBJ2-3	ASSLAGQGATDTQY
TRBV12-3/TRBV12-4	13	TRBJ2-1	ASSFGDGPYNEQF
TRBV6-2/TRBV6-3	11	TRBJ2-7	VSSYSGTYEQY
TRBV3-1	11	TRBJ2-5	ASSQGLIQTQY
TRBV24-1	14	TRBJ2-7	ATSDRTGGRLYEQY
TRBV7-6	14	TRBJ2-7	ASSSPTSGENYEQY
TRBV28	11	TRBJ2-7	ASSLWTAYEQY
TRBV9	14	TRBJ2-7	ASSVAPSGSSYEQY
TRBV29-1	13	TRBJ2-5	SVELPVLVGETQY
TRBV7-9	9	TRBJ2-1	ASSLSDEQF
TRBV20-1	11	TRBJ2-1	SAREAWGNEQF